The clone carrying this TCR beta chain has a single count. The target antigen is unknown. The data originate from a study of OX40 agonist ivuxolimab in advanced cancers. As for the study in general: Hepatocellular carcinoma, melanoma, renal cell or head and neck cancer was diagnosed in the dose-escalation patients. General study results and limits: Expanded clones were, on average, more numerous among CD8+ T cells than CD4+. No determination was made of the antigen specificity of the expanded peripheral T cells. Certain nonresponders likewise exhibited a low normalized T-cell clonal expansion.

Germline assignment: CDR1 LGHNA and CDR2 YSLEER. The length of the CDR3 is 15 residues. Deletions cut 2 bases from V and 0 bases from J, with 8 bases between. Clones were read by immunoSEQ multiplex PCR, and TCRdb kept only the in-frame ones, dropping some. Counted here are 9,500 to 15,000 clones, 80% occurring once; the ten biggest clones make up around 27%. The material sequenced was CD4+ or CD8+ T cells sorted from blood, taken in a trial of the OX40 agonist ivuxolimab. This sequence was found in an adult with an advanced solid tumor such as melanoma, head and neck, liver or kidney cancer. This chain connects TRBV4-3 to TRBJ2-1, with a tentative D call TRBD1 (5 bases). DNA of the CDR3: TGCGCCAGCAGCCAAAGACAGAGCTCCTACAATGAGCAGTTCTTC. This encodes CASSQRQSSYNEQFF.